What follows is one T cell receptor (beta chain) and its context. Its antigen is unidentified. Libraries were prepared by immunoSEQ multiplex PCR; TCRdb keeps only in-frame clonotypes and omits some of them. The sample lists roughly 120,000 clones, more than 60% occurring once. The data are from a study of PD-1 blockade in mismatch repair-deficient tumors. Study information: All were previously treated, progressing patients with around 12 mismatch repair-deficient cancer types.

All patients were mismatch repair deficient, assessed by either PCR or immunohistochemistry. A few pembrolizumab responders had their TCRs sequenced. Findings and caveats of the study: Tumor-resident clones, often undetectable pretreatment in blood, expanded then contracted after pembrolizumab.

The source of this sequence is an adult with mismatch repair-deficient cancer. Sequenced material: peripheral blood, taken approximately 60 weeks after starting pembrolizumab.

CDR3 in DNA: TGTGCCAGCTCCCCGGGTAGCGGGAGTCCCAATGAGCAGTTCTTC. This codes for CASSPGSGSPNEQFF. The chain employs TRBV18 and TRBJ2-1; 9 bases align to TRBD2. Germline-derived CDR1 and CDR2 are KGHSH and LQKENI. With 6 bases clipped from V and 6 bases from J, the junction kept 9 bases outside the gene matches. This CDR3 is built from 15 residues.